The 22 T cell receptor beta chains given below trace back to one sample, sequenced in a study of T cells in Graves' hyperthyroidism and ophthalmopathy. Amplification targeted TCR beta CDR3 regions from RNA transcripts. The HTBI primer set served for first-round RT-PCR of the TCR CDR3. TCRdb itself ran the multiplex PCR reads through MiXCR, one entry per CDR3 protein. The top ten clones hold approximately 20% of a sample with 550,000 to 600,000 distinct CDR3 sequences, about a sixth of them seen once. The sequenced sample consisted of blood. These receptors all come from a woman between 18 and 30 years old with Graves' hyperthyroidism.

This chain joins TRBV28 and TRBJ2-3; 9 bases are shared with TRBD2. V was clipped by 3 bases and J by 8 bases; unmatched bases: 12. This CDR3 contains 16 residues. Germline CDR1 reads MDHEN; CDR2 reads SYDVKM. The CDR3 region is CASSFSAGGAAGTQYF. In nucleotides, the CDR3 is TGTGCCAGCAGTTTCAGTGCGGGAGGGGCGGCAGGTACGCAGTATTTT.

This clonotype showed up just a few times. The V and J genes are TRBV13 and TRBJ2-7; TRBD2 matches at 9 bases. The V gene end was trimmed by 5 bases and the J gene end by 4 bases; junction bases not matched to a gene: 6. The CDR3 has 14 amino acids. Germline loops: CDR1 PRHDT, CDR2 FYEKMQ (reference sequence). The CDR3 protein is CASSASGARYEQYF. CDR3 coding DNA: TGTGCCAGCAGCGCTAGCGGGGCCAGATACGAGCAGTACTTC. The full variable domain, its missing parts supplied by reference TRBV13 and TRBJ2-7, is AAGVIQSPRHLIKEKRETATLKCYPIPRHDTVYWYQQGPGQDPQFLISFYEKMQSDKGSIPDRFSAQQFSDYHSELNMSSLELGDSALYFCASSASGARYEQYFGPGTRLTVT.

This clonotype was picked up many times. The chain couples TRBV6-9 to TRBJ2-7, with D maybe TRBD2 (7 bases). Trimming stripped 8 bases from V and 1 base from J, with 15 bases between. Germline V gives CDR1 MNHGY, CDR2 SVAAGI. This CDR3 spans 14 amino acids. The DNA for the CDR3 is TGTGCCAGCGCTGGGGGGGGGCCGTCCTACGAGCAGTACTTC. It encodes CASAGGGPSYEQYF.

This clonotype showed up just a few times. The rearrangement uses TRBV5-8 and TRBJ1-6; 7 positions match TRBD1. The CDR3 runs to 14 residues. The V and J ends lost 6 bases and 8 bases, in that order; junction bases with no gene match: 8. Germline CDR1 is SGHTS and CDR2 is YDEGEE. The CDR3 is CASTRGGQYSPLHF. The CDR3 nucleotides read TGTGCCAGCACTCGAGGGGGACAGTATTCACCCCTCCACTTT.

The chain recombines TRBV7-6 with TRBJ2-1; 8 bases align to TRBD2. The junction had 5 bases not matched to a gene; V was cut back by 6 bases and J by 4 bases. The CDR3 runs 14 residues. The germline gives CDR1 SGHVS, CDR2 FNYEAQ. DNA of the CDR3: TGTGCCAGCAGGTCTGCGGGGGGTTACAATGAGCAGTTCTTC. Its translation is CASRSAGGYNEQFF.

This clonotype was observed at least ten times. The genes are TRBV2 and TRBJ2-1, with 10 positions matching TRBD2. The CDR3 covers 16 residues. Losses at the gene ends were 5 bases for V and 7 bases for J; bases not matched to a gene: 11. The germline CDR1 and CDR2 sequences are SNHLY and FYNNEI. The CDR3 reads CASSLDLAGGGNEQFF. The DNA for the CDR3 is TGTGCCAGCAGTTTGGACTTAGCGGGAGGCGGTAATGAGCAGTTCTTC.

This clonotype was observed at least ten times. The gene calls are TRBV12-3 or TRBV12-4 and TRBJ2-5; D is possibly TRBD2 (5 bases). The length of the CDR3 is 14 residues. V was clipped by 3 bases and J by 3 bases, with 11 bases between them. CDR3 region: CASSFMRVKETQYF. For the CDR3, the DNA is TGTGCCAGCAGTTTCATGAGGGTCAAAGAGACCCAGTACTTC.

The chain recombines TRBV29-1 with TRBJ2-6; D unclear. The CDR3 length is 13 residues. V gave up 4 bases and J gave up 1 base, with 5 bases separating them. Germline CDR1 SQVTM, CDR2 ANQGSEA. Written as DNA, the CDR3 is TGCAGCGTTGGGGATTCTGGGGCCAACGTCCTGACTTTC. As protein: CSVGDSGANVLTF.

This clonotype has more than one count but fewer than ten. This sequence joins TRBV7-9 and TRBJ2-7; the D is unclear. The CDR3 loop spans 15 amino acids. Germline CDR1 and CDR2: SEHNR and FQNEAQ (reference sequence). V was clipped by 1 base and J by 0 bases, with 10 bases between them. CDR3 nucleotide sequence: TGTGCCAGCAGCTTAGGTCCAGCCCTCTCCTACGAGCAGTACTTC. Translation gives CASSLGPALSYEQYF. Combining the CDR3 with reference TRBV7-9 and TRBJ2-7 gives the whole variable domain DTGVSQNPRHKITKRGQNVTFRCDPISEHNRLYWYRQTLGQGPEFLTYFQNEAQLEKSRLLSDRFSAERPKGSFSTLEIQRTEQGDSAMYLCASSLGPALSYEQYFGPGTRLTVT.

This clonotype was seen at least ten times. V and J are TRBV6-1 and TRBJ1-5; D may be TRBD1 (5 bases). Deletions cut 2 bases from V and 1 base from J, with 9 bases between. Germline V lookup: CDR1 MNHNS, CDR2 SASEGT. The CDR3 runs to 15 residues. CDR3 bases: TGTGCCAGCAGTGAACTGGGACTCAGCAATCAGCCCCAGCATTTT. Encoded protein: CASSELGLSNQPQHF.

This clonotype was counted at least ten times. The chain has TRBV2 and TRBJ2-7; 10 bases are shared with TRBD1. Looked up from germline, CDR1 is SNHLY and CDR2 is FYNNEI. The CDR3 is made up of 16 amino acids. Trimming took 6 bases from V and 5 from J; bases not matched to a gene: 13. CDR3 sequence (DNA): TGTGCCAGCAGCAACGAGGGACAGGGGATTGGGGACGAGCAGTACTTC. Translation: CASSNEGQGIGDEQYF.

V usage is TRBV28 and J usage is TRBJ2-7; a weak D match, TRBD2 (6 bases). Germline V gene sequence: CDR1 MDHEN, CDR2 SYDVKM. The CDR3 covers 13 residues. The V end was cut by 6 bases, the J end by 5 bases, with 14 bases between. The CDR3 loop is CASRGTETNEQYF. In nucleotides, the CDR3 is TGTGCCAGCAGAGGGACTGAGACTAACGAGCAGTACTTC.

This clonotype was picked up many times. The V and J genes are TRBV9 and TRBJ2-7; D ambiguous. The ends were cut back, 4 bases at V and 0 bases at J, with 14 bases in the middle. Germline V gene data show CDR1 as SGDLS and CDR2 as YYNGEE. The CDR3 runs 15 residues. The CDR3 protein is CASSPSPAVSYEQYF. The CDR3 nucleotides read TGTGCCAGCAGCCCCTCCCCGGCGGTCTCCTACGAGCAGTACTTC.

The chain carries TRBV5-1 and TRBJ2-5; TRBD2 matches 7 bases. V shed 0 bases and J 5 bases; nucleotides not matched to a gene: 7. Germline values: CDR1 SGHRS, CDR2 YFSETQ. The CDR3 length is 15 residues. As DNA, the CDR3 is TGCGCCAGCAGCTTGGCCCCTCAGGGAGGGGAGACCCAGTACTTC. This codes for CASSLAPQGGETQYF.

The V and J genes are TRBV20-1 and TRBJ2-1; 12 bases fit TRBD2. Trimming took 2 bases from V and 7 from J; bases not matched to a gene: 9. Germline assignment: CDR1 DFQATT and CDR2 SNEGSKA (reference sequence). The CDR3 loop spans 16 amino acids. The CDR3 sequence: CSARPLPSGRVNEQFF. The CDR3 DNA follows: TGCAGTGCTAGACCCCTCCCTAGCGGGAGGGTTAATGAGCAGTTCTTC.

The chain uses TRBV2 and TRBJ2-1; a weak D match, TRBD2 (6 bases). Trimming took 8 bases from V and 7 from J, leaving 24 bases between them. CDR1 and CDR2 from the germline V gene are SNHLY and FYNNEI. The CDR3 runs 16 residues. In nucleotides, the CDR3 is TGTGCCAGCTCTCCAAGGGGCGGGGCGGGGCTGAATGAGCAGTTCTTC. Protein sequence: CASSPRGGAGLNEQFF.

This clonotype was seen many times. The rearrangement links TRBV7-2 to TRBJ2-5; a weak D match, TRBD1 (6 bases). The CDR3 consists of 15 residues. V lost 1 base and J 3 bases, leaving 12 bases between the germline ends. Germline CDR1 reads SGHTA; CDR2 reads FQGNSA. The CDR3 protein is CASSLVGQTEETQYF. Written as DNA, the CDR3 is TGTGCCAGCAGCTTAGTAGGACAGACGGAAGAGACCCAGTACTTC.

The table lists this clonotype with a few counts. The J gene is TRBJ1-2, the V gene TRBV15, with TRBD1 matching 7 bases. Germline loops: CDR1 LNHNV, CDR2 YYDKDF (reference sequence). The V gene end was trimmed by 0 bases and the J gene end by 4 bases; junction bases not matched to a gene: 2. The CDR3 contains 14 residues. The CDR3 reads CATSRETGAYGYTF. Written as DNA, the CDR3 is TGTGCCACCAGCAGAGAAACAGGGGCCTATGGCTACACCTTC.

J is TRBJ2-3 and V is TRBV4-1; 8 nucleotides agree with TRBD2. With 5 bases clipped from V and 5 bases from J, the junction kept 12 bases outside the gene matches. Germline V gene sequence: CDR1 MGHRA, CDR2 YSYEKL. The CDR3 spans 16 residues. The CDR3 here is CASSYPGGPGGDTQYF. For the CDR3, the DNA is TGCGCCAGCAGCTACCCGGGGGGGCCTGGAGGAGATACGCAGTATTTT.

There are many counts of this clonotype. This chain links TRBV3-1 with TRBJ2-5; 9 bases line up with TRBD1. The CDR3 totals 15 residues. Trimming cost V 0 bases and J 3 bases; bases outside gene matches: 2. Germline loops: CDR1 LGHDT, CDR2 YNNKEL (reference sequence). In DNA, the CDR3 is TGTGCCAGCAGCCAAGAAGGGACAGGGAAAGAGACCCAGTACTTC. It encodes CASSQEGTGKETQYF.

This clonotype appeared many times. The chain combines TRBV7-2 with TRBJ2-7, with TRBD2 as a possible D gene (7 bases). V dropped 5 bases and J dropped 0 bases, with 20 bases sitting between them. Germline CDR1 and CDR2: SGHTA and FQGNSA. This CDR3 is built from 17 residues. The CDR3 is CASSMGGGGGISYEQYF. The CDR3 nucleotides read TGTGCCAGCAGCATGGGGGGGGGCGGGGGAATCTCCTACGAGCAGTACTTC.

This chain links TRBV3-1 with TRBJ2-7; D may be TRBD1 or TRBD2 (5 bases each). Between the trimmed V and J ends, which lost 2 bases and 3 bases, there was a span of 17 bases. CDR3 length: 16 residues. From germline, CDR1 is LGHDT and CDR2 YNNKEL (reference sequence). In nucleotides, the CDR3 is TGTGCCAGCAGCCAAAATGTGGGACCGTTAGACTACGAGCAGTACTTC. Its translation: CASSQNVGPLDYEQYF.